This TCR beta chain was captured in a study of beta chain features in type 1 diabetes (dated by TCRdb to 2016 to 2019). Concerning the study at large: Mean age, gender distribution, total cell number and subset yield did not differ between patients and healthy donors. A total of 107,917,701 sorted cells were examined across all samples, and the number of cells per subset was strongly correlated with RNA yield. The study compared TCRB repertoires of sorted circulating CD4+ T cell subsets between recently diagnosed type 1 diabetes patients and matched healthy donors. Regulatory and stem cell-like memory subsets were obtained from only 8 patients and roughly eight healthy donors, while naive and central memory subsets were obtained from all 28 donors. Results the study describes overall, beyond this receptor: Because the HLA sub-analyses included only small numbers of individuals, any influence of HLA type on TCRB rearrangement was left unresolved. Shorter templates might have been favored by PCR, but patient and control samples were amplified and corrected together, so both groups would have been affected equally by any skew. Naive, central memory and regulatory TCRB repertoires appeared to be more similar among patients than among healthy donors. Type 1 diabetes patients showed a moderate but significant shortening of TCRB CDR3 length in all four CD4+ subsets. Because cDNA was sequenced instead of genomic DNA, activated cells with high expression could be over-represented, although the groups did not differ in activation or CD3 levels. At VDJ recombination sites, patients with type 1 diabetes made fewer insertions and deleted more nucleotides, a pattern implying thymic rearrangement abnormalities.

The V end loses 7 bases and the J end loses 1 base, and a stretch of 13 bases separates them. Looking up the germline V gene yields CDR1 MNHEY and CDR2 SVGAGI. The CDR3 sequence holds 15 residues, the cysteine and phenylalanine included. CDR3 DNA only is kept here, 45 bases in frame from base 1. From each donor, a single peripheral blood sample of 100 to 150 mL on average was drawn into heparinised tubes. Using a panel that included CD45RO, CCR7, CD25, CD127, CD95 and CD27, naive, central memory, regulatory and stem cell-like memory CD4+ T cells were sorted on a BD FACSAria II. A purity above 98% was achieved for all sorted populations. PBMCs were isolated immediately by Lymphoprep density gradient centrifugation and stained directly without culture. So that batch effects would be minimized, each experiment stained and sorted samples in pairs, pairing one healthy donor with one patient. On this clone itself: What this receptor recognizes is not known. No much larger clone is present one base from it, and per-base qualities are unavailable.

The entire isolated RNA was reverse transcribed using the High Capacity cDNA Reverse Transcription Kit, and thus expressed TCRB transcripts were sequenced. Naive, central memory and regulatory T cell samples underwent deep immunoSEQ sequencing, averaging around 4 million total reads per sample. After sorted cells were lysed in RLT buffer, RNA was extracted with DNase-treated RNeasy Micro or Mini kits, with the choice depending on cell number. Each cell subset was processed separately to prevent cross-contamination, with patient and healthy donor samples processed together. The immunoSEQ multiplex PCR was used to amplify TCRB sequences from cDNA, yielding 87-bp fragments that span the CDR3 region. Sequencing of the amplicons was performed on the Illumina HiSeq platform. The study's own analysis went as follows. PCR bias was corrected computationally using synthetic template baselines, and reads within Hamming distance 2 were collapsed, with unmergeable singletons discarded. By aligning reads against IMGT, V, D and J genes, CDR3 length, and insertions or deletions at six rearrangement sites were assigned. Within each subset, clonotype counts were normalized to sorted cell number, and only after that were true diversity and Gini coefficients computed with the tcR R package. The overlap coefficient, calculated on TCRB nucleotide sequences, was used to measure repertoire sharing. TCRdb mirrors the immuneACCESS table, restricted to in-frame sequences. Some clones are absent from its copies; in checked studies, under half trace to an unresolved V gene, and the reason for the others is unknown. For V, J and clone size, that table is used; D and trimming come from the DNA. In this sample the table shows some 150,000 clones, roughly 10% of which occur a single time. Clones ranked in the top ten supply 0.55% to 0.65% of the sample.

The sequenced material came from central memory CD4+ T cells from blood. The chain was built from TRBV6-5 and TRBJ2-2, and the D gene may be TRBD1, 6 bases matching. The clonotype originates from a woman aged 40 to 50 in good health. The DNA reads as follows: TGTGCCAGCACCTTTCAGGGGCGGAACACCGGGGAGCTGTTTTTT. It specifies CASTFQGRNTGELFF.